This TCR beta chain is drawn from a study of blood T cell repertoires in COVID-19. Study-wide background: PBMCs, B-cell-depleted T cells, or T cells provided the cDNA or gDNA that made up the material.

Produced via immunoSEQ multiplex PCR; TCRdb's table is partial and in-frame only. This sample yields 85,000 to 110,000 clones, of which about 92% are seen a single time; roughly 18% belongs to the top ten. This clone was counted once. Germline lookup yields CDR1 LGHDT and CDR2 YNNKEL (reference sequence). V lost 1 base to trimming and J lost 5 bases, with 12 bases between them. The CDR3 has 14 amino acids. The sequence derives from a woman older than 75 in a cohort sampled during active COVID-19. Input material: peripheral blood. The V call is TRBV3-1 (or the pseudogene TRBV3-2), the J call TRBJ2-7, with D perhaps matching TRBD1 (5 bases). This chain's CDR3 is CASSQVVRANEQYF. CDR3 in DNA: TGTGCCAGCAGCCAAGTTGTCAGGGCTAACGAGCAGTACTTC.